These 22 T cell receptor beta chains were sequenced from one sample in a study of blood T cell repertoires in COVID-19. Repertoires were generated with immunoSEQ multiplex PCR, while TCRdb's copy carries only in-frame clones and drops some. The data show about 61,000 clones, roughly 84% seen once. Sequencing was performed on peripheral blood. Receptors originate from a woman in her 70s with acute or convalescent COVID-19.

V is TRBV19 and J is TRBJ2-3, with 7 bases that match TRBD2. Looked up from germline, CDR1 is LNHDA and CDR2 is SQIVND (reference sequence). V gave up 2 bases and J gave up 1 base; unmatched junction bases: 3. The length of the CDR3 is 15 residues. The CDR3: CASSIQAGGTDTQYF. The CDR3 bases are TGTGCCAGTAGTATACAGGCGGGGGGCACAGATACGCAGTATTTT.

The chain is built from TRBV19 and TRBJ1-5; D gene unclear. This CDR3 spans 14 amino acids. Deletions cut 5 bases from V and 9 bases from J, with 17 bases between. The germline V gene has CDR1 LNHDA and CDR2 SQIVND (reference sequence). CDR3 loop: CASSAFPEGGPQHF. CDR3 DNA sequence: TGTGCCAGTAGTGCCTTCCCCGAGGGAGGGCCCCAGCATTTT.

The CDR3 sequence is CASSPRSGAAEQYF. CDR3 sequence (DNA): TGTGCCAGCAGCCCCCGTTCGGGTGCCGCCGAGCAGTACTTC. This chain connects TRBV7-6 to TRBJ2-7; the D is unclear. V lost 5 bases and J 6 bases, leaving 17 bases between the germline ends. CDR3 length equals 14 residues. Germline V gene sequence: CDR1 SGHVS, CDR2 FNYEAQ. The full variable domain, with the rest looked up from reference TRBV7-6 and TRBJ2-7, is GAGVSQSPRYKVTKRGQDVALRCDPISGHVSLYWYRQALGQGPEFLTYFNYEAQQDKSGLPNDRFSAERPEGSISTLTIQRTEQRDSAMYRCASSPRSGAAEQYFGPGTRLTVT.

V usage is TRBV11-3 and J usage is TRBJ1-5; D is perhaps TRBD1 (6 bases). V lost 4 bases and J 3 bases, leaving 7 bases between the germline ends. The CDR3 loop spans 13 amino acids. Germline assignment: CDR1 SGHNT and CDR2 YENEEA. The CDR3 is CASSSGDNQPQHF. Written as DNA, the CDR3 is TGTGCCAGCAGCTCAGGGGACAATCAGCCCCAGCATTTT. Looking up the rest from reference TRBV11-3 and TRBJ1-5 gives the full variable domain: EAGVVQSPRYKIIEKKQPVAFWCNPISGHNTLYWYLQNLGQGPELLIRYENEEAVDDSQLPKDRFSAERLKGVDSTLKIQPAELGDSAVYLCASSSGDNQPQHFGDGTRLSIL.

The rearrangement links TRBV4-2 to TRBJ2-1; TRBD2 aligns across 11 bases. CDR1 is LGHNA, CDR2 YNFKEQ, per germline. There are 16 residues in the CDR3. V dropped 4 bases and J dropped 5; count of bases not matched to a gene: 7. CDR3: CASSPSSGGLDNEQFF. Here the CDR3 DNA reads TGTGCCAGCAGCCCATCTAGCGGGGGGCTTGACAATGAGCAGTTCTTC.

This clone was seen once. The gene calls are TRBV5-1 and TRBJ2-3, with 9 bases identical to TRBD2. CDR1 SGHRS and CDR2 YFSETQ come from the germline V gene. Trimming took 5 bases from V and 6 from J; bases not matched to a gene: 16. This CDR3 spans 17 amino acids. As DNA, the CDR3 is TGCGCCAGCAGACGGGTGGGTAGCGGGGGCCCGGGGGATACGCAGTATTTT. This gives the protein CASRRVGSGGPGDTQYF.

The rearrangement uses TRBV27 and TRBJ2-5; tentative D call: TRBD2 (6 bases). The V and J ends lost 5 bases and 2 bases respectively, with 15 bases between them. In germline, CDR1 is MNHEY, CDR2 SMNVEV (reference sequence). This CDR3 has 15 amino acids. CDR3 in DNA: TGTGCCAGCAGTCTATATTCTGCGGGACAAGAGACCCAGTACTTC. Amino acids: CASSLYSAGQETQYF.

V and J are TRBV27 and TRBJ1-3; D is undetermined. Germline V gene sequence: CDR1 MNHEY, CDR2 SMNVEV (reference sequence). CDR3 length equals 12 residues. Trimming stripped 7 bases from V and 1 base from J, with 5 bases between. CDR3 in amino acids: CASISSGNTIYF. CDR3 coding DNA: TGTGCCAGCATATCTTCTGGAAACACCATATATTTT.

The J gene is TRBJ1-1, the V gene TRBV18, with D maybe TRBD1 (5 bases). With 0 bases removed from V and 6 bases from J, the gap between germline ends came to 11 bases. Germline V gene lookup returns CDR1 KGHSH and CDR2 LQKENI. This CDR3 contains 14 residues. The chain's CDR3 is CASSPPGQGAEAFF. The CDR3 bases are TGTGCCAGCTCACCACCGGGGCAAGGGGCTGAAGCTTTCTTT.

The genes are TRBV6-5 and TRBJ1-1; D gene ambiguous. Germline CDR1 reads MNHEY; CDR2 reads SVGAGI. The length of the CDR3 is 14 residues. Trimming removed 2 bases from V and 4 bases from J, with 11 bases in between. Here the CDR3 DNA reads TGTGCCAGCAGTTACATACCCCAGGCCACTGAAGCTTTCTTT. This encodes CASSYIPQATEAFF.

V and J are TRBV11-2 and TRBJ2-3, with 8 bases matching TRBD2. There are 15 residues in the CDR3. V dropped 4 bases and J dropped 4; count of bases not matched to a gene: 7. CDR1 SGHAT and CDR2 FQNNGV come from the germline V gene. CDR3 DNA: TGTGCCAGCAGCTCCCGCCTGACTAGCGCAGATACGCAGTATTTT. Translation gives CASSSRLTSADTQYF. The full variable domain, in which reference TRBV11-2 and TRBJ2-3 provide the parts outside the CDR3, is EAGVAQSPRYKIIEKRQSVAFWCNPISGHATLYWYQQILGQGPKLLIQFQNNGVVDDSQLPKDRFSAERLKGVDSTLKIQPAKLEDSAVYLCASSSRLTSADTQYFGPGTRLTVL.

The chain recombines TRBV7-9 with TRBJ1-4, with D unresolved. Trimming took 7 bases from V and 3 from J, leaving 12 bases between them. Looked up from germline, CDR1 is SEHNR and CDR2 is FQNEAQ (reference sequence). The CDR3 is 14 residues long. The CDR3 nucleotides are TGTGCCAGCACCCTCACCGTAGCTAATGAAAAACTGTTTTTT. Its protein product is CASTLTVANEKLFF.

The V and J genes are TRBV5-1 and TRBJ2-2; 12 nucleotides line up with TRBD1. The germline CDR1 and CDR2 sequences are SGHRS and YFSETQ. Trimming at V came to 4 bases and at J to 5 bases, leaving 15 bases not matched to a gene. The CDR3 consists of 19 residues. For the CDR3, the DNA is TGCGCCAGCAGCGCAGAAACCGGGACAGGGGGCCCTTTTACCGGGGAGCTGTTTTTT. Translating it yields CASSAETGTGGPFTGELFF.

The rearrangement uses TRBV27 and TRBJ1-5; 7 positions match TRBD1. J lost 10 bases, V lost 6 bases, and 15 bases had no gene match. CDR3 size: 15 residues. Germline V gene lookup returns CDR1 MNHEY and CDR2 SMNVEV (reference sequence). For the CDR3, the DNA is TGTGCCAGCAGCCCGGGACAGTACATGCAGGGACCCCAGCATTTT. Protein product: CASSPGQYMQGPQHF.

The CDR3 bases are TGTGCCAGCAGCTTGACGGGACAGGGAAGAAATGAGCAGTTCTTC. This codes for CASSLTGQGRNEQFF. This chain links TRBV5-4 with TRBJ2-1; 9 bases are shared with TRBD1. The CDR3 is 15 amino acids. J gave up 7 bases and V 1 base, and 6 bases lay outside the gene matches. CDR1 and CDR2 (germline): SGHNT, YYREEE (reference sequence).

This chain links TRBV3-1 (or the pseudogene TRBV3-2) with TRBJ1-2; TRBD1 matches 8 bases. V lost 1 base, J lost 7 bases, and 5 bases stayed unmatched. Germline V gene lookup returns CDR1 LGHDT and CDR2 YNNKEL (reference sequence). The CDR3 is 14 amino acids. CDR3 sequence: CASSQADTGGGYTF. For the CDR3, the DNA is TGTGCCAGCAGCCAAGCGGATACAGGGGGTGGCTACACCTTC.

This clone was observed a single time. The rearrangement joins TRBV29-1 to TRBJ2-1; possible D gene TRBD2, 6 bases. This CDR3 is built from 12 residues. Germline V gene lookup returns CDR1 SQVTM and CDR2 ANQGSEA. Trimming took 7 bases from V and 8 from J, leaving 15 bases between them. CDR3 in DNA: TGCAGCGCTTGGACGGAGGGATATGAGCAGTTCTTC. This translates into CSAWTEGYEQFF.

This rearrangement joins TRBV7-9 to TRBJ2-1, with 8 nucleotides matching TRBD2. This CDR3 has 13 amino acids. Germline V gene lookup returns CDR1 SEHNR and CDR2 FQNEAQ (reference sequence). The trim removed 5 bases at V and 6 bases at J, leaving 3 bases unmatched. The CDR3 DNA reads as TGTGCCAGCAGCCTCGGGGGGGCCAATGAGCAGTTCTTC. Protein sequence: CASSLGGANEQFF.

The chain employs TRBV6-2 or TRBV6-3 and TRBJ2-7; D may be TRBD2 (6 bases). Germline V gene sequence: CDR1 MNHEY, CDR2 SVGEGT. V was pared by 2 bases and J by 10 bases, with 12 bases between. CDR3 length: 12 residues. The CDR3 DNA reads TGTGCCAGCAGTTACGGCCCGGGGGACCAGTACTTC. It yields the protein CASSYGPGDQYF.

Only a few counts were recorded for this clone. The chain employs TRBV7-6 and TRBJ2-1, with D hard to call. The V gene lost 6 bases and the J gene lost 7 bases, with 13 bases spanning the gap. This CDR3 spans 13 amino acids. CDR1 is SGHVS and CDR2 is FNYEAQ in the germline V gene. DNA for the CDR3: TGTGCCAGCAGGGCTTACGCCATGAATGAGCAGTTCTTC. Its protein is CASRAYAMNEQFF.

The chain is built from TRBV5-5 and TRBJ1-1, with D possibly being TRBD1 (5 bases). V was clipped by 0 bases and J by 1 base, with 10 bases between them. The length of the CDR3 is 15 residues. Germline V gene sequence: CDR1 SGHKS, CDR2 YYEKEE (reference sequence). The CDR3 region is CASSLETVPNTEAFF. The CDR3 DNA follows: TGTGCCAGCAGCTTGGAGACAGTACCGAACACTGAAGCTTTCTTT.

The chain joins TRBV27 to TRBJ2-7; D perhaps matches TRBD1 (7 bases). Per germline, CDR1 MNHEY and CDR2 SMNVEV (reference sequence). This CDR3 comprises 16 residues. With 6 bases removed from V and 4 bases from J, the gap between germline ends came to 22 bases. The chain's CDR3 is CASRSPNRGGGYEQYF. Here the CDR3 DNA reads TGTGCCAGCAGATCCCCGAACAGGGGTGGAGGGTACGAGCAGTACTTC.